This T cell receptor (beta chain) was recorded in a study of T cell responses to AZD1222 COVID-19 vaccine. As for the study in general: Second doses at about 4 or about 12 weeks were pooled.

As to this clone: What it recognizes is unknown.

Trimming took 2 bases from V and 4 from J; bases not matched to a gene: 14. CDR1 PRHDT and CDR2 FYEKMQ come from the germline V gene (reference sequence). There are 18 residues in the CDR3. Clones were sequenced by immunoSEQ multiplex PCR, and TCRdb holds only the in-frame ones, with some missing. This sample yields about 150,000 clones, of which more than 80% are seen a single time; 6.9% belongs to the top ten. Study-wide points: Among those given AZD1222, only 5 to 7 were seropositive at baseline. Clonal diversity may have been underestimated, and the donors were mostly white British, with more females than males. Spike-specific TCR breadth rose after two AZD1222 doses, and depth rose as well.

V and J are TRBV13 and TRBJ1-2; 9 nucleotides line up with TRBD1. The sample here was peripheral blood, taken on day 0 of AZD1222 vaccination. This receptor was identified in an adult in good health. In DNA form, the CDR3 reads TGTGCCAGCAGCTTACGGGGAATTACGGACAGGGGAGGCTATGGCTACACCTTC. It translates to CASSLRGITDRGGYGYTF.